The rows below give T cell receptor beta chains drawn from one sample of a study of blood T cell repertoires in COVID-19. Only in-frame clones appear in the TCRdb table, and some are missing; sequencing was by immunoSEQ multiplex PCR. The table lists 250,000 to 350,000 clones, around nine tenths of them singletons. Sequenced input: peripheral blood. Every receptor here comes from an older woman with acute or convalescent COVID-19. Both conserved end residues are part of each CDR3. Fields, in order: CDR3 length, J gene, clone size, D gene, V gene, CDR3 protein, CDR3 DNA. D genes are given only for firm matches. A clone size is listed for some rows: how often the clone was seen (once, few, many), or a class if it is expanded.

len: 13; j_gene: TRBJ2-1; abundance: .; d_gene: TRBD2; v_gene: TRBV24-1; CDR3aa: CATSGLAYGEQFF; CDR3nt: TGTGCCACCAGTGGACTAGCGTATGGTGAGCAGTTCTTC
len: 13; j_gene: TRBJ1-1; abundance: .; d_gene: TRBD1; v_gene: TRBV4-3; CDR3aa: CASSQVQGAEAFF; CDR3nt: TGCGCCAGCAGCCAGGTACAGGGGGCTGAAGCTTTCTTT
len: 17; j_gene: TRBJ2-6; abundance: .; d_gene: TRBD1; v_gene: TRBV6-2/TRBV6-3; CDR3aa: CASSQGQGGSGANVLTF; CDR3nt: TGTGCCAGCAGTCAGGGACAGGGTGGGTCTGGGGCCAACGTCCTGACTTTC
len: 13; j_gene: TRBJ2-3; abundance: .; d_gene: .; v_gene: TRBV19; CDR3aa: CASSSGIQDTQYF; CDR3nt: TGTGCCAGTAGTAGCGGGATACAGGATACGCAGTATTTT
len: 13; j_gene: TRBJ1-2; abundance: .; d_gene: TRBD1; v_gene: TRBV6-4; CDR3aa: CASSPTGLNGYTF; CDR3nt: TGTGCCAGCAGTCCGACAGGGTTAAATGGCTACACCTTC
len: 14; j_gene: TRBJ2-7; abundance: .; d_gene: .; v_gene: TRBV18; CDR3aa: CASSRLDTSYEQYF; CDR3nt: TGTGCCAGCTCACGATTAGACACCTCCTACGAGCAGTACTTC
len: 16; j_gene: TRBJ2-1; abundance: .; d_gene: TRBD2; v_gene: TRBV27; CDR3aa: CASSFAGTSGINEQFF; CDR3nt: TGTGCCAGCAGTTTCGCCGGGACTAGCGGGATCAATGAGCAGTTCTTC
len: 12; j_gene: TRBJ2-3; abundance: few; d_gene: TRBD1; v_gene: TRBV27; CDR3aa: CASSFRQGAQYF; CDR3nt: TGTGCCAGCAGTTTCCGACAGGGCGCGCAGTATTTT
len: 17; j_gene: TRBJ2-7; abundance: .; d_gene: TRBD2; v_gene: TRBV11-3; CDR3aa: CASIQIENWDYYYEQYF; CDR3nt: TGTGCCAGCATCCAGATAGAAAACTGGGACTACTACTACGAGCAGTACTTC
len: 13; j_gene: TRBJ2-5; abundance: .; d_gene: .; v_gene: TRBV9; CDR3aa: CASSVDYRETQYF; CDR3nt: TGTGCCAGCAGCGTAGATTATAGAGAGACCCAGTACTTC
len: 15; j_gene: TRBJ2-3; abundance: .; d_gene: .; v_gene: TRBV10-1; CDR3aa: CASSEGRRYTDTQYF; CDR3nt: TGCGCCAGCAGTGAGGGGAGGAGATACACAGATACGCAGTATTTT
len: 14; j_gene: TRBJ2-7; abundance: .; d_gene: TRBD1; v_gene: TRBV11-2; CDR3aa: CASSLGDSNYEQYF; CDR3nt: TGTGCCAGCAGCTTGGGGGACAGCAACTACGAGCAGTACTTC
len: 11; j_gene: TRBJ2-5; abundance: .; d_gene: .; v_gene: TRBV29-1; CDR3aa: CSVEPGETQYF; CDR3nt: TGCAGCGTTGAACCCGGAGAGACCCAGTACTTC
len: 14; j_gene: TRBJ1-5; abundance: .; d_gene: .; v_gene: TRBV6-2/TRBV6-3; CDR3aa: CASSSTGTNQPQHF; CDR3nt: TGTGCCAGCAGTTCCACCGGGACAAATCAGCCCCAGCATTTT
len: 16; j_gene: TRBJ2-1; abundance: .; d_gene: .; v_gene: TRBV4-2; CDR3aa: CASSQVTTSGFDEQFF; CDR3nt: TGTGCCAGCAGCCAAGTGACTACCTCAGGCTTCGATGAGCAGTTCTTC
len: 15; j_gene: TRBJ2-7; abundance: once; d_gene: TRBD2; v_gene: TRBV6-5; CDR3aa: CASRLGLAGVYEQYF; CDR3nt: TGTGCCAGCAGACTCGGACTAGCGGGAGTCTACGAGCAGTACTTC
len: 16; j_gene: TRBJ2-3; abundance: .; d_gene: .; v_gene: TRBV9; CDR3aa: CASSVGPGDGTDTQYF; CDR3nt: TGTGCCAGCAGCGTAGGTCCAGGCGACGGCACAGATACGCAGTATTTT
len: 14; j_gene: TRBJ1-4; abundance: .; d_gene: .; v_gene: TRBV19; CDR3aa: CASSTNDSNEKLFF; CDR3nt: TGTGCCAGTAGTACCAACGACAGTAATGAAAAACTGTTTTTT
len: 11; j_gene: TRBJ1-6; abundance: .; d_gene: .; v_gene: TRBV7-8; CDR3aa: CASSLGLPLHF; CDR3nt: TGTGCCAGCAGCTTAGGACTTCCCCTCCACTTT
len: 11; j_gene: TRBJ2-7; abundance: few; d_gene: .; v_gene: TRBV7-9; CDR3aa: CASSPDRRQYF; CDR3nt: TGTGCCAGCAGCCCGGACAGACGGCAGTACTTC
len: 15; j_gene: TRBJ1-1; abundance: .; d_gene: .; v_gene: TRBV4-1; CDR3aa: CASSSTGGEYTEAFF; CDR3nt: TGCGCCAGCAGCTCAACAGGAGGGGAGTACACTGAAGCTTTCTTT
len: 13; j_gene: TRBJ1-3; abundance: .; d_gene: .; v_gene: TRBV29-1; CDR3aa: CSVAGGLGNTIYF; CDR3nt: TGCAGCGTTGCTGGGGGCCTAGGAAACACCATATATTTT
len: 15; j_gene: TRBJ2-3; abundance: .; d_gene: TRBD2; v_gene: TRBV28; CDR3aa: CASSLAGGSTDTQYF; CDR3nt: TGTGCCAGCAGTTTAGCGGGGGGAAGCACAGATACGCAGTATTTT
len: 14; j_gene: TRBJ1-1; abundance: .; d_gene: .; v_gene: TRBV6-5; CDR3aa: CASSSPDQDTEAFF; CDR3nt: TGTGCCAGCAGTTCCCCCGACCAGGACACTGAAGCTTTCTTT
len: 13; j_gene: TRBJ2-5; abundance: .; d_gene: .; v_gene: TRBV7-6; CDR3aa: CASSPEAQETQYF; CDR3nt: TGTGCCAGCAGCCCAGAGGCCCAAGAGACCCAGTACTTC
len: 15; j_gene: TRBJ1-1; abundance: .; d_gene: .; v_gene: TRBV19; CDR3aa: CATTVRANLNTEAFF; CDR3nt: TGTGCCACAACGGTCAGGGCGAACTTGAACACTGAAGCTTTCTTT
len: 18; j_gene: TRBJ1-6; abundance: .; d_gene: .; v_gene: TRBV2; CDR3aa: CASSDRGGARSYNSPLHF; CDR3nt: TGTGCCAGCAGTGATAGGGGCGGGGCAAGGTCCTATAATTCACCCCTCCACTTT
len: 16; j_gene: TRBJ2-1; abundance: .; d_gene: TRBD2; v_gene: TRBV5-1; CDR3aa: CASSLPVAGGSNEQFF; CDR3nt: TGCGCCAGCAGCCTCCCCGTGGCGGGAGGGAGCAATGAGCAGTTCTTC
len: 14; j_gene: TRBJ1-2; abundance: few; d_gene: .; v_gene: TRBV28; CDR3aa: CASSLNGGGGGYTF; CDR3nt: TGTGCCAGCAGTTTAAACGGCGGCGGTGGTGGCTACACCTTC
len: 14; j_gene: TRBJ1-6; abundance: once; d_gene: .; v_gene: TRBV15; CDR3aa: CATSRGAGHSPLHF; CDR3nt: TGTGCCACCTCCCGGGGGGCCGGGCATTCACCCCTCCACTTT
len: 14; j_gene: TRBJ1-1; abundance: .; d_gene: .; v_gene: TRBV5-5; CDR3aa: CASSWGQANTEAFF; CDR3nt: TGTGCCAGCAGCTGGGGACAAGCCAACACTGAAGCTTTCTTT
len: 16; j_gene: TRBJ2-7; abundance: once; d_gene: .; v_gene: TRBV4-1; CDR3aa: CASSQATPLSSYEQYF; CDR3nt: TGCGCCAGCAGCCAAGCCACCCCTCTTAGCTCCTACGAGCAGTACTTC
len: 16; j_gene: TRBJ2-2; abundance: .; d_gene: .; v_gene: TRBV10-3; CDR3aa: CAITPTGLSNTGELFF; CDR3nt: TGTGCCATCACGCCGACGGGACTCTCGAACACCGGGGAGCTGTTTTTT
len: 16; j_gene: TRBJ2-1; abundance: .; d_gene: TRBD2; v_gene: TRBV7-9; CDR3aa: CASSFPGGARHNEQFF; CDR3nt: TGTGCCAGCAGCTTCCCCGGGGGGGCCAGACACAATGAGCAGTTCTTC
len: 18; j_gene: TRBJ2-4; abundance: .; d_gene: TRBD2; v_gene: TRBV9; CDR3aa: CASSVAPTSGGAKNIQYF; CDR3nt: TGTGCCAGCAGCGTAGCCCCAACTAGCGGGGGGGCCAAAAACATTCAGTACTTC
len: 16; j_gene: TRBJ2-5; abundance: .; d_gene: .; v_gene: TRBV2; CDR3aa: CASSELGGANQETQYF; CDR3nt: TGTGCCAGCAGTGAGTTGGGCGGGGCGAATCAAGAGACCCAGTACTTC
len: 18; j_gene: TRBJ2-6; abundance: once; d_gene: .; v_gene: TRBV7-6; CDR3aa: CASGGGQAALSGANVLTF; CDR3nt: TGTGCCAGCGGGGGGGGACAGGCAGCCCTCTCTGGGGCCAACGTCCTGACTTTC
len: 14; j_gene: TRBJ2-2; abundance: .; d_gene: TRBD1; v_gene: TRBV7-3; CDR3aa: CASSYRGHTGELFF; CDR3nt: TGTGCCAGCAGCTACAGGGGGCACACCGGGGAGCTGTTTTTT
len: 16; j_gene: TRBJ2-1; abundance: once; d_gene: TRBD2; v_gene: TRBV7-9; CDR3aa: CASSTRLAGDHNEQFF; CDR3nt: TGTGCCAGCAGCACCCGACTAGCGGGGGACCACAATGAGCAGTTCTTC
len: 14; j_gene: TRBJ2-5; abundance: .; d_gene: TRBD2; v_gene: TRBV13; CDR3aa: CASRGGGAAETQYF; CDR3nt: TGTGCCAGCAGGGGCGGGGGGGCCGCAGAGACCCAGTACTTC
len: 14; j_gene: TRBJ2-4; abundance: .; d_gene: .; v_gene: TRBV6-6; CDR3aa: CASRPIRGKNIQYF; CDR3nt: TGTGCCAGCAGACCGATAAGGGGGAAAAACATTCAGTACTTC
len: 13; j_gene: TRBJ2-1; abundance: once; d_gene: .; v_gene: TRBV5-1; CDR3aa: CASSLAGIDEQFF; CDR3nt: TGCGCCAGCAGCTTGGCCGGTATAGATGAGCAGTTCTTC
len: 19; j_gene: TRBJ1-5; abundance: .; d_gene: TRBD1; v_gene: TRBV24-1; CDR3aa: CATSDSAGTVSYSNQPQHF; CDR3nt: TGTGCCACCAGTGATTCGGCGGGGACAGTGAGTTATAGCAATCAGCCCCAGCATTTT
len: 13; j_gene: TRBJ1-1; abundance: .; d_gene: .; v_gene: TRBV9; CDR3aa: CASSVGPDSEAFF; CDR3nt: TGTGCCAGCAGCGTAGGACCCGACAGTGAAGCTTTCTTT
len: 15; j_gene: TRBJ1-5; abundance: .; d_gene: .; v_gene: TRBV4-1; CDR3aa: CASSQEFLSNQPQHF; CDR3nt: TGCGCCAGCAGCCAAGAATTTCTTAGCAATCAGCCCCAGCATTTT
len: 17; j_gene: TRBJ2-1; abundance: .; d_gene: TRBD2; v_gene: TRBV10-2; CDR3aa: CASSGGGTSGFYNEQFF; CDR3nt: TGCGCCAGCAGCGGTGGGGGGACTAGCGGGTTCTACAATGAGCAGTTCTTC
len: 15; j_gene: TRBJ2-1; abundance: .; d_gene: .; v_gene: TRBV6-5; CDR3aa: CASSPPGTLYNEQFF; CDR3nt: TGTGCCAGCAGTCCCCCCGGGACTCTATACAATGAGCAGTTCTTC
len: 16; j_gene: TRBJ1-1; abundance: .; d_gene: .; v_gene: TRBV2; CDR3aa: CASSEGYGGLNTEAFF; CDR3nt: TGTGCCAGCAGTGAGGGGTATGGGGGCTTGAACACTGAAGCTTTCTTT
len: 13; j_gene: TRBJ1-6; abundance: .; d_gene: TRBD1; v_gene: TRBV19; CDR3aa: CATGQGGNSPLHF; CDR3nt: TGTGCCACGGGACAGGGAGGGAATTCACCCCTCCACTTT
len: 15; j_gene: TRBJ1-5; abundance: .; d_gene: .; v_gene: TRBV7-2; CDR3aa: CASSAGQTSNQPQHF; CDR3nt: TGTGCCAGCAGCGCTGGACAGACTAGCAATCAGCCCCAGCATTTT
len: 16; j_gene: TRBJ1-2; abundance: .; d_gene: .; v_gene: TRBV4-1; CDR3aa: CASSQEISGTHYGYTF; CDR3nt: TGCGCCAGCAGCCAAGAAATCTCCGGGACACACTATGGCTACACCTTC